Below are 8 T cell receptor beta chains sequenced from a single sample in a study of T cell repertoires in cytomegalovirus infection. Via MiXCR, TCRdb re-called the reads, giving one row per CDR3 protein. Altogether 250,000 to 300,000 distinct CDR3 sequences are present, around 25% being singletons, with the ten largest covering 11% to 15%. Sequenced material: PBMCs. These receptors originate from a human donor in good health (CMV status not recorded). Some clones in this sample may be carry-over from other donors' samples.

The chain combines TRBV24-1 with TRBJ1-2; D gene ambiguous. CDR3 length: 13 residues. V was clipped by 1 base and J by 8 bases, with 10 bases between them. Germline V gene data show CDR1 as KGHDR and CDR2 as SFDVKD. The CDR3 DNA follows: TGTGCCACCAGTGATTTCCCCAGGTCGGGCTACACCTTC. Translating gives CATSDFPRSGYTF.

CDR3 in DNA: TGCAGTGCTAGTGGTGGACCCGACATCCTCTACGAGCAGTACTTC. Translation: CSASGGPDILYEQYF. V usage is TRBV20-1 and J usage is TRBJ2-7, with D unresolved. V lost 3 bases to trimming and J lost 3 bases, with 18 bases between them. The CDR3 is 15 residues long. From germline, CDR1 is DFQATT and CDR2 SNEGSKA (reference sequence).

The chain employs TRBV4-3 and TRBJ2-5; maybe TRBD2 (6 bases). This CDR3 is 15 amino acids long. Deletions cut 1 base from V and 4 bases from J, with 13 bases between. Germline values: CDR1 LGHNA, CDR2 YSLEER. Written as DNA, the CDR3 is TGCGCCAGCAGCCAAGCCTTTACTAGCACAGAGACCCAGTACTTC. It yields the protein CASSQAFTSTETQYF.

This clonotype has at least ten counts. The chain employs TRBV7-2 and TRBJ2-6; no clear D. This CDR3 region has 15 residues. Trimming pared 5 bases from V and 0 bases from J, leaving 8 bases between. Germline lookup yields CDR1 SGHTA and CDR2 FQGNSA. The CDR3 reads CASSQQHSGANVLTF. The CDR3 coding sequence is TGTGCCAGCAGCCAACAGCACTCTGGGGCCAACGTCCTGACTTTC.

This clonotype has just a few counts. The chain uses TRBV4-3 and TRBJ1-6; D uncertain. Germline V gene lookup returns CDR1 LGHNA and CDR2 YSLEER. Trimming left V 6 bases short and J 8 bases short, with 14 bases between. This CDR3 contains 14 residues. CDR3 in DNA: TGCGCCAGCAGTTTCTCTTTTAAGGATTCACCCCTCCACTTT. Protein sequence: CASSFSFKDSPLHF.

This clonotype was seen ten or more times. The chain is built from TRBV7-3 and TRBJ2-1, with 8 positions matching TRBD1. The CDR3 is made up of 13 amino acids. Per the germline V gene, CDR1 is SGHTA and CDR2 is FQGTGA. Trimming took 6 bases from V and 8 from J; bases not matched to a gene: 6. CDR3 loop: CASSPDRVYEQFF. The CDR3 DNA follows: TGTGCCAGCAGTCCGGACAGGGTCTATGAGCAGTTCTTC.

This clonotype was counted between two and nine times. The V call is TRBV19, the J call TRBJ1-1, with TRBD1 matching over 8 bases. This CDR3 has 16 residues. Unmatched junction bases numbered 13, after V lost 4 bases and J lost 6 bases. Germline lookup yields CDR1 LNHDA and CDR2 SQIVND (reference sequence). CDR3 amino acids: CASSTQGAGFLAEAFF. The CDR3 DNA sequence: TGTGCCAGTAGTACTCAGGGGGCAGGTTTTCTCGCTGAAGCTTTCTTT.

The rearrangement uses TRBV4-1 and TRBJ1-1; TRBD1 might be the D (5 bases). The CDR3 runs to 15 residues. V lost 3 bases and J 7 bases, leaving 18 bases between the germline ends. The germline V gene has CDR1 MGHRA and CDR2 YSYEKL. CDR3 coding DNA: TGCGCCAGCAGCCACCCTCCGGCGGGACGGAGTGAAGCTTTCTTT. Protein: CASSHPPAGRSEAFF.